The clone carrying this T cell receptor (beta chain) was seen more than once but under ten times. These data originate in a study of patients and donors after allogeneic stem cell transplantation. Trimming removed 0 bases from V and 5 bases from J; junction bases left unmatched: 9. The CDR3 is 16 residues long. Germline values: CDR1 SEHNR, CDR2 FQNEAQ (reference sequence). MiXCR, applied by TCRdb to the RT-PCR reads, yields one record per CDR3 protein. The data hold fewer than 75,000 distinct CDR3 sequences, with 13% observed a single time. The material sequenced was blood, either unsorted or a sorted T cell fraction (not recorded which). This TCR was sampled from a human donor who was either an allogeneic HSCT recipient or a stem cell or donor lymphocyte infusion donor (not recorded which). It is not recorded whose cells these are; they may come from a transplant donor. This chain joins TRBV7-9 and TRBJ2-5; 7 bases match TRBD2. In DNA form, the CDR3 reads TGTGCCAGCAGCTTAGCGTCCTCCCGCGGGAGTGAGACCCAGTACTTC. Its protein is CASSLASSRGSETQYF.